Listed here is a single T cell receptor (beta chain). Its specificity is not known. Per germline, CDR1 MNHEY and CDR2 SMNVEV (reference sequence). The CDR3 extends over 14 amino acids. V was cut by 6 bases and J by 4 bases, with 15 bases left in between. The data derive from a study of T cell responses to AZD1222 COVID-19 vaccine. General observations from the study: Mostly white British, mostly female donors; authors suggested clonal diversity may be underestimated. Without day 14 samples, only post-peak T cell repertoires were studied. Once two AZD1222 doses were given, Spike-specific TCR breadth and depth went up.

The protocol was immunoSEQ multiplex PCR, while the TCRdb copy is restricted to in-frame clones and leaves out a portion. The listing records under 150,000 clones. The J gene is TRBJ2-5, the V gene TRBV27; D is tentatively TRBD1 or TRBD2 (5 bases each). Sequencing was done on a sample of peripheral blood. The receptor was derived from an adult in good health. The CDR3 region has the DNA TGTGCCAGCAGGGGGGTGGGGGTGGGAGAGACCCAGTACTTC. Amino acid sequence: CASRGVGVGETQYF.